What follows are 21 T cell receptor beta chains derived from one specimen sequenced in a study of high-grade serous ovarian cancer treatment subgroups. Data came from immunoSEQ multiplex PCR; TCRdb stores just in-frame clones and leaves some out. The sample records about 33,000 clones, 79% being singletons. Tumor samples were taken before definitive surgery or chemotherapy. The sequencing input was tumor tissue. The source of these receptors is a human donor with high-grade serous ovarian cancer.

This rearrangement joins TRBV29-1 to TRBJ2-7, with a tentative D call TRBD1 (5 bases). V was shortened by 2 bases and J by 3 bases, with 11 bases between the two germline ends. Germline V gene data show CDR1 as SQVTM and CDR2 as ANQGSEA. This CDR3 is 13 amino acids long. DNA of the CDR3: TGCAGCGTTGAAAGCCCGGACAACTACGAGCAGTACTTC. As protein: CSVESPDNYEQYF.

The chain carries TRBV11-3 and TRBJ2-7; the D gene is possibly TRBD2 (6 bases). The germline gives CDR1 SGHNT, CDR2 YENEEA. V was cut by 3 bases and J by 7 bases, with 7 bases left in between. The CDR3 has 11 amino acids. CDR3 sequence (DNA): TGTGCCAGCAGCTTTGGAGGGGAGCAGTACTTC. Translated, it gives CASSFGGEQYF. The complete variable domain, with remaining parts taken from reference TRBV11-3 and TRBJ2-7, reads EAGVVQSPRYKIIEKKQPVAFWCNPISGHNTLYWYLQNLGQGPELLIRYENEEAVDDSQLPKDRFSAERLKGVDSTLKIQPAELGDSAVYLCASSFGGEQYFGPGTRLTVT.

The rearrangement uses TRBV11-3 and TRBJ1-1; tentatively, D is TRBD1 (5 bases). Trimming took 5 bases from V and 11 from J, leaving 21 bases between them. There are 14 residues in the CDR3. The germline CDR1 and CDR2 sequences are SGHNT and YENEEA. The CDR3 protein is CASSPTTGLLFAFF. The CDR3 DNA follows: TGTGCCAGCAGCCCGACAACAGGACTTTTATTTGCTTTCTTT.

The chain recombines TRBV7-2 with TRBJ1-6, with D perhaps matching TRBD1 (5 bases). The CDR3 is 14 residues long. CDR1 is SGHTA, CDR2 FQGNSA, per germline. V lost 3 bases to trimming and J lost 7 bases, with 10 bases between them. In nucleotides, the CDR3 is TGTGCCAGCAGCTTGGAAGGGGCCAATTCACCCCTCCACTTT. It encodes CASSLEGANSPLHF.

This clone was seen a few times. The chain is built from TRBV21-1 and TRBJ2-2; no check of the table's D call, TRBD2, against the DNA was made. TRBV21-1 is a listed pseudogene. CDR3 length equals 16 residues. The CDR3 is CASSCYVAGSTGELFF. Here the CDR3 DNA reads TGTGCCAGCAGTTGTTATGTAGCGGGATCCACCGGGGAGCTGTTTTTT.

The V and J genes are TRBV5-1 and TRBJ2-5; 8 bases line up with TRBD1. CDR3 length: 16 residues. J gave up 4 bases and V 3 bases, and 11 bases lay outside the gene matches. Germline CDR1 reads SGHRS; CDR2 reads YFSETQ. Written as DNA, the CDR3 is TGCGCCAGCAGCTCTGTCGGACAGGGAGGTAGAGAGACCCAGTACTTC. Protein product: CASSSVGQGGRETQYF. Variable domain in full (rest from reference TRBV5-1 and TRBJ2-5): KAGVTQTPRYLIKTRGQQVTLSCSPISGHRSVSWYQQTPGQGLQFLFEYFSETQRNKGNFPGRFSGRQFSNSRSEMNVSTLELGDSALYLCASSSVGQGGRETQYFGPGTRLLVL.

The rearrangement uses TRBV19 and TRBJ1-1; D possibly corresponds to TRBD1 (6 bases). CDR1 is LNHDA and CDR2 is SQIVND in the germline V gene (reference sequence). CDR3 length equals 11 residues. V was shortened by 10 bases and J by 10 bases, with 16 bases between the two germline ends. The CDR3 here is CATGGSISAFF. Here the CDR3 DNA reads TGTGCCACCGGGGGCAGTATATCAGCTTTCTTT. Based on the CDR3 plus reference TRBV19 and TRBJ1-1, the full variable domain is DGGITQSPKYLFRKEGQNVTLSCEQNLNHDAMYWYRQDPGQGLRLIYYSQIVNDFQKGDIAEGYSVSREKKESFPLTVTSAQKNPTAFYLCATGGSISAFFGQGTRLTVV.

This clone was counted between two and nine times. This chain uses TRBV2 with TRBJ2-3, with 8 bases lining up with TRBD1. Trimming took 6 bases from V and 1 from J; bases not matched to a gene: 6. The CDR3 contains 15 residues. The germline V gene encodes CDR1 SNHLY and CDR2 FYNNEI. CDR3 coding DNA: TGTGCCAGCAGGGTCCCGGGACAGGGCACAGATACGCAGTATTTT. Its translation is CASRVPGQGTDTQYF.

This rearrangement joins TRBV30 to TRBJ2-1, with TRBD2 matching over 12 bases. CDR1 GTSNPN and CDR2 SVGIG come from the germline V gene (reference sequence). V lost 5 bases, J lost 6 bases, and 5 bases stayed unmatched. CDR3 length equals 14 residues. CDR3 coding DNA: TGTGCCTGGTCGACTAGCGGGAGTCTCAATGAGCAGTTCTTC. Its translation: CAWSTSGSLNEQFF.

This clone appeared a few times. The CDR3 DNA reads TGTGCCAGCTCACCTACGGAACTTAGCAATCAGCCCCAGCATTTT. This codes for CASSPTELSNQPQHF. V gene TRBV18 combines with J gene TRBJ1-5; no reliable D call. The V end was cut by 3 bases, the J end by 0 bases, with 9 bases between. This CDR3 contains 15 residues. Germline CDR1 is KGHSH and CDR2 is LQKENI.

This chain connects TRBV9 to TRBJ2-5; D unclear. The germline gives CDR1 SGDLS, CDR2 YYNGEE. V was pared by 0 bases and J by 4 bases, with 10 bases between. The CDR3 sequence is 14 residues long. CDR3 in DNA: TGTGCCAGCAGCGTAGGAGCGAAGGGAGAGACCCAGTACTTC. Protein: CASSVGAKGETQYF.

This chain connects TRBV4-3 to TRBJ1-2, with no clear D. V dropped 0 bases and J dropped 4 bases, with 9 bases sitting between them. CDR1 is LGHNA, CDR2 YSLEER, per germline. The CDR3 extends over 14 amino acids. CDR3 bases: TGCGCCAGCAGCCAAGATAGGGCTACCTATGGCTACACCTTC. Amino acid sequence: CASSQDRATYGYTF.

The chain links TRBV5-4 to TRBJ2-5; D is perhaps TRBD2 (6 bases). Trimming took off 10 bases at V and 5 bases at J, with 18 bases between the two ends. CDR1 is SGHNT and CDR2 is YYREEE in the germline V gene (reference sequence). The CDR3 totals 13 residues. CDR3 sequence reads: CAVAFGEEETQYF. The CDR3 DNA sequence: TGTGCCGTAGCATTCGGGGAGGAGGAGACCCAGTACTTC.

The CDR3 coding sequence is TGTGCCAGCCAAGCGACAGGGGGGATCTACGAGCAGTACTTC. Protein: CASQATGGIYEQYF. V and J are TRBV19 and TRBJ2-7; TRBD1 matches 9 bases. The trim removed 9 bases at V and 3 bases at J, leaving 9 bases unmatched. The V gene's germline CDR1 is LNHDA and CDR2 SQIVND (reference sequence). This CDR3 region has 14 residues.

The genes are TRBV6-1 and TRBJ2-1; 8 bases are a match to TRBD2. After removal of 6 bases from V and 9 bases from J, the junction contained 10 bases not matched to a gene. This CDR3 is 14 amino acids long. Germline V CDR1 and CDR2: MNHNS, SASEGT. The CDR3 region has the DNA TGTGCCAGCAGCCCGTCGGGGGGGGGAGGTGAGCAGTTCTTC. Residues: CASSPSGGGGEQFF.

This clone turned up a few times. The chain couples TRBV7-9 to TRBJ1-1, with a weak D call TRBD1 (5 bases). Looked up from germline, CDR1 is SEHNR and CDR2 is FQNEAQ (reference sequence). CDR3 length: 15 amino acids. V lost 3 bases and J lost 0, with 11 bases in between. CDR3 in DNA: TGTGCCAGCAGCTTCGGGGGTACAATGAACACTGAAGCTTTCTTT. Translating gives CASSFGGTMNTEAFF.

Concerning this clone: One end of the junction fails to match germline, which may point to a read error. V gene TRBV18 combines with J gene TRBJ2-3; no reliable D call. CDR3 length: 14 amino acids. Germline CDR1 KGHSH, CDR2 LQKENI. Here the CDR3 reads CANSAASSTDTQYF. CDR3 in DNA: TGTGCCAACTCAGCAGCCTCTAGCACAGATACGCAGTATTTT.

The CDR3 DNA reads TGTGCCAGCAGTCCAACAGGGGACTATGGCTACACCTTC. This translates into CASSPTGDYGYTF. The rearrangement uses TRBV27 and TRBJ1-2, with 7 bases that match TRBD1. J gave up 3 bases and V 5 bases, and 3 bases lay outside the gene matches. The CDR3 contains 13 residues. Germline V gives CDR1 MNHEY, CDR2 SMNVEV (reference sequence).

CDR3 sequence: CASSRDGYNEQFF. The CDR3 DNA sequence: TGTGCCAGCAGCAGGGACGGTTACAATGAGCAGTTCTTC. The chain uses TRBV9 and TRBJ2-1; possibly TRBD1 or TRBD2 for D (5 bases each). V was trimmed by 4 bases and J by 4 bases, leaving 9 bases between them. The CDR3 is 13 amino acids. Germline CDR1 SGDLS, CDR2 YYNGEE.

V and J are TRBV15 and TRBJ2-1; 8 positions match TRBD2. The germline CDR1 and CDR2 sequences are LNHNV and YYDKDF (reference sequence). CDR3 length: 14 amino acids. V was clipped by 6 bases and J by 7 bases; unmatched bases: 8. The CDR3 is CATRVSSGKNEQFF. DNA for the CDR3: TGTGCCACCAGGGTGAGTAGCGGGAAAAATGAGCAGTTCTTC. The complete variable domain, with remaining parts taken from reference TRBV15 and TRBJ2-1, reads DAMVIQNPRYQVTQFGKPVTLSCSQTLNHNVMYWYQQKSSQAPKLLFHYYDKDFNNEADTPDNFQSRRPNTSFCFLDIRSPGLGDTAMYLCATRVSSGKNEQFFGPGTRLTVL.

The V gene is TRBV7-2, the J gene TRBJ2-7, with TRBD1 as a possible D gene (5 bases). CDR1 is SGHTA, CDR2 FQGNSA, per germline. The CDR3 contains 15 residues. V was trimmed by 5 bases and J by 3 bases, leaving 17 bases between them. CDR3 protein: CASSLAGRPSYEQYF. The CDR3 region has the DNA TGTGCCAGCAGCCTCGCAGGGCGGCCCAGCTACGAGCAGTACTTC.